One sample yielded the 3 T cell receptor beta chains listed below, sequenced in a study of blood T cell repertoires in COVID-19 (dated by TCRdb to 2019 to 2021). The library relied on the immunoSEQ multiplex PCR assay. TCRdb carries this immuneACCESS record with in-frame sequences only. Its versions omit some clonotypes, under half of them owing to an unresolved V gene in the studies checked, with the rest unexplained. Recorded for this sample are 200,000 to 250,000 clones; 86% of them occurred a single time. The ten most abundant clones make up 10% of the sample. The sequencing input was peripheral blood. These receptors were taken from a woman in her forties or fifties with COVID-19, enrolled during active disease.

CDR3 in DNA: TGTGCCAGCTCACCGAACAGGGAGTACACTGAAGCTTTCTTT. It is translated as CASSPNREYTEAFF. This rearrangement joins TRBV18 to TRBJ1-1, with a tentative D call TRBD1 (6 bases). The CDR3 covers 14 residues. Germline loops: CDR1 KGHSH, CDR2 LQKENI. V lost 3 bases to trimming and J lost 3 bases, with 11 bases between them.

The chain recombines TRBV2 with TRBJ2-1, with 13 bases that match TRBD2. Trimming took 6 bases from V and 6 from J; bases not matched to a gene: 8. Germline V lookup: CDR1 SNHLY, CDR2 FYNNEI. The CDR3 has 16 amino acids. DNA of the CDR3: TGTGCCAGCAGGGCTGGGACTAGCGGGGACGGCAATGAGCAGTTCTTC. The encoded protein is CASRAGTSGDGNEQFF.

The chain joins TRBV7-9 to TRBJ1-2, with 7 bases identical to TRBD1. V lost 4 bases and J lost 8; bases outside the gene matches: 4. CDR3 length: 12 residues. CDR1 and CDR2 (germline): SEHNR, FQNEAQ (reference sequence). CDR3: CASSSQGDGYTF. DNA for the CDR3: TGTGCCAGCAGCTCCCAGGGGGACGGCTACACCTTC.